This entry concerns a single T cell receptor (beta chain). Its antigen is as yet unknown. The table came from immunoSEQ multiplex PCR; TCRdb's copy has only in-frame clones and leaves some out. The repertoire holds over 65,000 clones, with about 93% as singletons. The CDR3 loop spans 12 amino acids. V lost 2 bases and J lost 3, with 4 bases in between. CDR1 is KGHSH, CDR2 LQKENI, per germline. This sample was included in a study of cytomegalovirus exposure and HLA in healthy donors. The wider study: Later analysis reported that the roughly 120 validation repertoires shared the platform of the 650 to 700 first-cohort repertoires. Findings and limits, study-wide: Reports credit the classifier with highly specific, highly sensitive diagnosis of cytomegalovirus status. The authors enumerated 164 TCR beta chains as linked to cytomegalovirus. In vitro experiments confirmed that three CMV-associated chains were specific for CMV antigens.

The sequencing input was PBMCs. J is TRBJ1-1 and V is TRBV18; D remains unclear. This clonotype originated in a woman under 30 in good health and CMV-seropositive. CDR3 loop: CASSPTDTEAFF. DNA of the CDR3: TGTGCCAGCTCACCAACGGACACTGAAGCTTTCTTT.